This section outlines one T cell receptor (beta chain) sequence together with its context. The antigen remains unidentified. The entry originates in a study of vaccination and CD4 T cells after COVID-19. Background on the study: Six men and four women formed the convalescents, two being Hispanic. Investigators stimulated cells with overlapping spike peptides drawn from SARS-CoV-2, HCoV-NL63, HCoV-OC43 and HCoV-229E.

Trimming took 0 bases from V and 5 from J; bases not matched to a gene: 3. Germline V lookup: CDR1 DFQATT, CDR2 SNEGSKA (reference sequence). The CDR3 is 16 amino acids. Sequenced with the Oncomine TCR Beta short-read assay was DNA taken from cultured CD4+ T cells. One entry per CDR3 protein results from TCRdb running MiXCR on the PCR reads. This table has 15,000 to 20,000 distinct CDR3 sequences, roughly 50% appearing once. The treatment is: approximately 10-day PBMC culture with coronavirus spike peptide pools or control peptides (ViraFEST assay). Here the sequenced sample was CD4+ T cells from blood, cultured in vitro, taken before SARS-CoV-2 vaccination. This chain uses TRBV20-1 with TRBJ2-1; 14 nucleotides align to TRBD2. This TCR came from a human donor who had recovered from COVID-19. This chain's CDR3 is CSAREGLAGADNEQFF. CDR3 coding DNA: TGCAGTGCTAGAGAGGGACTAGCGGGAGCTGACAATGAGCAGTTCTTC.